These 20 T cell receptor beta chains originate from one sample sequenced in a study of vaccination effects on CD4 cells after COVID-19. Antigen specificity for these receptors is unknown. Having been cultured for 10 days, the cells underwent CD4+ T cell isolation. Clones were read by immunoSEQ multiplex PCR, and TCRdb kept only the in-frame ones, dropping some. The profile shows 50,000 to 60,000 clones, about three quarters of them singletons. This specimen consisted of CD4+ T cells from PBMCs cultured without peptide, obtained before COVID-19 vaccination. Receptors were obtained from a human donor who received a COVID-19 vaccine.

V and J are TRBV25-1 and TRBJ1-3; tentative D call: TRBD1 (5 bases). This CDR3 is 14 amino acids long. Trimming took 1 base from V and 6 from J, leaving 10 bases between them. Germline-derived CDR1 and CDR2 are MGHDK and SYGVNS. The CDR3 protein is CASSEFGTKNTIYF. The CDR3 DNA sequence: TGTGCCAGCAGTGAATTTGGGACGAAAAACACCATATATTTT. Full variable domain (outside the CDR3, taken from reference TRBV25-1 and TRBJ1-3): EADIYQTPRYLVIGTGKKITLECSQTMGHDKMYWYQQDPGMELHLIHYSYGVNSTEKGDLSSESTVSRIRTEHFPLTLESARPSHTSQYLCASSEFGTKNTIYFGEGSWLTVV.

The CDR3 coding sequence is TGTGCCAGCAGTGACAGGGACCGGGAAAAACTGTTTTTT. Translating gives CASSDRDREKLFF. J is TRBJ1-4 and V is TRBV2, with D possibly matching TRBD1 (5 bases). The CDR3 totals 13 residues. Trimming took 3 bases from V and 8 from J, leaving 10 bases between them. Germline V gives CDR1 SNHLY, CDR2 FYNNEI.

The V and J genes are TRBV5-1 and TRBJ1-1; D is unclear. The CDR3 contains 13 residues. Germline loops: CDR1 SGHRS, CDR2 YFSETQ. V lost 4 bases and J lost 6, with 13 bases in between. The CDR3 region has the DNA TGCGCCAGCAGCCTCAGCCCTGGCCCTGAAGCTTTCTTT. As protein: CASSLSPGPEAFF.

The chain links TRBV30 to TRBJ1-3; D perhaps matches TRBD1 (5 bases). There are 13 residues in the CDR3. Per germline, CDR1 GTSNPN and CDR2 SVGIG (reference sequence). V was trimmed by 1 base and J by 1 base, leaving 5 bases between them. CDR3 protein: CAWSGTSGNTIYF. In nucleotides, the CDR3 is TGTGCCTGGAGTGGGACATCTGGAAACACCATATATTTT.

The CDR3 sequence is CASSYGGGAFSYNEQFF. In nucleotides, the CDR3 is TGTGCCAGCAGTTACGGCGGGGGAGCCTTTTCCTACAATGAGCAGTTCTTC. The gene calls are TRBV6-2 or TRBV6-3 and TRBJ2-1; 7 bases are shared with TRBD2. Per the germline V gene, CDR1 is MNHEY and CDR2 is SVGEGT. This CDR3 comprises 17 residues. V lost 2 bases and J lost 1; bases outside the gene matches: 8.

The rearrangement uses TRBV6-5 and TRBJ2-3, with TRBD2 matching 9 bases. There are 15 residues in the CDR3. CDR1 is MNHEY, CDR2 SVGAGI, per germline. Unmatched junction bases numbered 6, after V lost 2 bases and J lost 6 bases. CDR3 in amino acids: CASSYVAGVPDTQYF. For the CDR3, the DNA is TGTGCCAGCAGTTACGTAGCGGGGGTACCTGATACGCAGTATTTT.

V usage is TRBV30 and J usage is TRBJ1-1; the D is unclear. Trimming removed 0 bases from V and 3 bases from J, with 8 bases in between. Germline assignment: CDR1 GTSNPN and CDR2 SVGIG (reference sequence). This CDR3 is 13 amino acids long. CDR3 coding DNA: TGTGCCTGGAGTGTCCAGGAGTACACTGAAGCTTTCTTT. Amino acid sequence: CAWSVQEYTEAFF.

This clone was found once. The chain employs TRBV3-1 (or the pseudogene TRBV3-2) and TRBJ2-6, with D perhaps matching TRBD2 (6 bases). The length of the CDR3 is 17 residues. Looked up from germline, CDR1 is LGHDT and CDR2 is YNNKEL (reference sequence). V was pared by 4 bases and J by 0 bases, with 13 bases between. The CDR3 protein is CASSPPTGVSGANVLTF. The DNA for the CDR3 is TGTGCCAGCAGCCCTCCCACGGGGGTCTCTGGGGCCAACGTCCTGACTTTC.

The chain has TRBV10-3 and TRBJ1-2, with D uncertain. CDR3 size: 14 residues. Trimming took off 10 bases at V and 1 base at J, with 16 bases between the two ends. Per germline, CDR1 ENHRY and CDR2 SYGVKD. The CDR3 DNA is TGTGCCACCAGAGTCGGCGGAGGTAACTATGGCTACACCTTC. This gives the protein CATRVGGGNYGYTF.

The V gene is TRBV10-1, the J gene TRBJ2-2; D may be TRBD1 (6 bases). Germline CDR1 reads WNHNN; CDR2 reads SYGVQD (reference sequence). The CDR3 length is 14 residues. The V end was cut by 6 bases, the J end by 4 bases, with 12 bases between. CDR3 sequence: CASSRDTITGELFF. The CDR3 coding sequence is TGCGCCAGCAGCCGGGACACAATCACCGGGGAGCTGTTTTTT.

The chain couples TRBV4-1 to TRBJ1-1, with D unclear. Trimming removed 3 bases from V and 1 base from J, with 12 bases in between. The CDR3 runs to 15 residues. CDR1 and CDR2 (germline): MGHRA, YSYEKL. DNA for the CDR3: TGCGCCAGCAGCCAGCTATTATTTCGGAACACTGAAGCTTTCTTT. This translates into CASSQLLFRNTEAFF.

The chain combines TRBV5-1 with TRBJ1-1; D remains ambiguous. Per germline, CDR1 SGHRS and CDR2 YFSETQ. V was cut by 1 base and J by 5 bases, with 9 bases left in between. The CDR3 runs to 13 residues. DNA for the CDR3: TGCGCCAGCAGCTTGCTTCCGACAACTGAAGCTTTCTTT. Protein: CASSLLPTTEAFF.

As concerns this clone: The same CDR3 is also encoded by other DNA sequences in this sample. This chain connects TRBV2 to TRBJ1-5; D gene unclear. This CDR3 is 13 amino acids long. V lost 3 bases and J lost 4, with 7 bases in between. The germline V gene encodes CDR1 SNHLY and CDR2 FYNNEI. The CDR3 nucleotides are TGTGCCAGCAGTGACTCGGGGAATCAGCCCCAGCATTTT. Translation gives CASSDSGNQPQHF.

The rearrangement links TRBV6-5 to TRBJ2-3; no clear D gene. The CDR3 is 15 amino acids. CDR1 and CDR2 from the germline V gene are MNHEY and SVGAGI. Trimming left V 7 bases short and J 6 bases short, with 20 bases between. CDR3 sequence (DNA): TGTGCCAGCAAATTTACGCTTGCAGATCTGGATACGCAGTATTTT. It yields the protein CASKFTLADLDTQYF.

J is TRBJ2-5 and V is TRBV2; TRBD1 agrees at 7 bases. V lost 5 bases and J lost 1; bases outside the gene matches: 1. The CDR3 contains 13 residues. Per the germline V gene, CDR1 is SNHLY and CDR2 is FYNNEI. CDR3 residues: CASSRDSQETQYF. CDR3 in DNA: TGTGCCAGCAGTCGGGACAGCCAAGAGACCCAGTACTTC.

CDR3 loop: CASSPSPTGPADTQYF. DNA for the CDR3: TGTGCCAGCAGCCCATCTCCGACAGGTCCAGCAGATACGCAGTATTTT. The gene calls are TRBV9 and TRBJ2-3; D might be TRBD1 (6 bases). V was cut by 4 bases and J by 4 bases, with 19 bases left in between. Looked up from germline, CDR1 is SGDLS and CDR2 is YYNGEE. The CDR3 sequence is 16 residues long.

The gene calls are TRBV19 and TRBJ2-1, with D possibly being TRBD2 (7 bases). Between the trimmed V and J ends, which lost 3 bases and 0 bases, there was a span of 21 bases. This CDR3 is built from 19 residues. Germline lookup yields CDR1 LNHDA and CDR2 SQIVND (reference sequence). The CDR3 DNA follows: TGTGCCAGTAGTATCTTAAGGGGGGGACGTGCCGGCTCCTACAATGAGCAGTTCTTC. This sequence encodes CASSILRGGRAGSYNEQFF.

This chain connects TRBV11-2 to TRBJ2-1; 9 bases match TRBD1. Germline trimming cut 3 bases from V and 8 bases from J; bases unmatched to any gene: 2. CDR1 and CDR2 (germline): SGHAT, FQNNGV. The CDR3 consists of 13 residues. DNA for the CDR3: TGTGCCAGCAGCTTGGACAGGGGATATGAGCAGTTCTTC. Amino acids: CASSLDRGYEQFF.

V is TRBV7-3 and J is TRBJ2-1; D is perhaps TRBD2 (6 bases). Germline assignment: CDR1 SGHTA and CDR2 FQGTGA. Trimming stripped 3 bases from V and 2 bases from J, with 11 bases between. This CDR3 has 15 residues. CDR3 amino acids: CASSFNSGTYNEQFF. The CDR3 coding sequence is TGTGCCAGCAGCTTCAATAGCGGTACCTACAATGAGCAGTTCTTC.

This chain links TRBV19 with TRBJ1-2, with 10 bases identical to TRBD1. Germline V lookup: CDR1 LNHDA, CDR2 SQIVND (reference sequence). V dropped 4 bases and J dropped 3; count of bases not matched to a gene: 2. The CDR3 is 14 residues long. The CDR3 here is CASSRQGAHYGYTF. The CDR3 DNA follows: TGTGCCAGTAGTAGACAGGGGGCTCACTATGGCTACACCTTC.